The next 9 T cell receptor beta chains were all read from a single sample in a study of metastatic and nonmetastatic thyroid tumors. There were no patients who had received any treatment before thyroid surgery. MiXCR re-clonotyped the PCR reads for TCRdb. The sample lists roughly 30,000 clones; 18% were seen once. The source material was blood. Every receptor here comes from a female donor with papillary thyroid cancer or a benign thyroid nodule (not recorded which). Some clones in this sample may be carry-over from other donors' samples.

This clone has only a few counts. The CDR3 carries no conserved terminal phenylalanine or tryptophan, so it likely arises from a read error. The DNA is left out, because the CDR3 cannot be placed on it with certainty; the CDR3 is given as TCRdb lists it. V gene TRBV15 combines with J gene TRBJ1-2. From its first to its last residue, the CDR3 has 15 amino acids. Germline CDR1 LNHNV, CDR2 YYDKDF (reference sequence). CDR3 amino acids: CATSTAVEADYGYIS.

This clone was found many times. It may be a read error: a sequence one base away is much more abundant. V usage is TRBV6-5 and J usage is TRBJ2-3, with 8 bases fitting TRBD2. J lost 5 bases, V lost 2 bases, and 9 bases had no gene match. Germline values: CDR1 MNHEY, CDR2 SVGAGI. The CDR3 loop spans 16 amino acids. CDR3 in amino acids: CASSYRGSGSGDTQYF. In DNA, the CDR3 is TGTGCCAGCAGTTACCGCGGGAGCGGGAGTGGAGATACGCAGTATTTT.

The table lists this clone with many counts. The chain joins TRBV14 to TRBJ1-2, with D hard to call. The CDR3 length is 13 residues. The germline gives CDR1 SGHDN, CDR2 FVKESK. Trimming removed 2 bases from V and 8 bases from J, with 12 bases in between. In DNA form, the CDR3 reads TGTGCCAGCAGCCAAAGTCTTGTTGGAGGCTACACCTTC. It encodes CASSQSLVGGYTF.

The table lists this clone with many counts. The chain uses TRBV5-1 and TRBJ2-1, with a tentative D call TRBD2 (5 bases). CDR1 is SGHRS and CDR2 is YFSETQ in the germline V gene. The CDR3 is made up of 14 amino acids. V was cut by 0 bases and J by 9 bases, with 13 bases left in between. The CDR3, as DNA: TGCGCCAGCAGCTTGGTTGGGAGTAGTACTGAGCAGTTCTTC. Encoded protein: CASSLVGSSTEQFF.

This clone occurred many times. This sequence joins TRBV7-6 and TRBJ2-2, with D uncertain. Trimming left V 2 bases short and J 2 bases short, with 9 bases between. This CDR3 comprises 15 residues. Germline-derived CDR1 and CDR2 are SGHVS and FNYEAQ. The CDR3 bases are TGTGCCAGCAGCTTACTGGTGACTAACACCGGGGAGCTGTTTTTT. It translates to CASSLLVTNTGELFF.

This clone was counted between two and nine times. An end of the junction differs from the germline gene, which may be a read error. The rearrangement links TRBV12-3 or TRBV12-4 to TRBJ2-2, with D possibly being TRBD2 (6 bases). The CDR3 totals 15 residues. CDR3 DNA: TGTGCCAGCAGTCAGTTGGCGCACGATGGCGGGGAGCTGTTCTTT. Encoded protein: CASSQLAHDGGELFF.

The table lists this clone with many counts. The rearrangement joins TRBV20-1 to TRBJ1-2; D ambiguous. This CDR3 has 12 amino acids. Germline loops: CDR1 DFQATT, CDR2 SNEGSKA (reference sequence). Trimming removed 0 bases from V and 7 bases from J, with 9 bases in between. The CDR3 spells CSARDSPLGYTF. The CDR3 nucleotides are TGCAGTGCTAGAGACAGTCCCCTTGGCTACACCTTC.

Remarks on this clone: Possible read error: a much larger clone is one base away. This chain joins TRBV9 and TRBJ2-5; D is perhaps TRBD1 or TRBD2 (5 bases each). The CDR3 spans 13 residues. CDR1 and CDR2 from the germline V gene are SGDLS and YYNGEE. The CDR3 DNA reads TGTGCAACGGCTCAGGGCATCGGGGAGACCAAGTACTTC. This codes for CATAQGIGETKYF.

This clone was picked up many times. The chain uses TRBV28 and TRBJ2-1; no definite D call. There are 11 residues in the CDR3. Germline CDR1 reads MDHEN; CDR2 reads SYDVKM. The V and J ends lost 4 bases and 4 bases respectively, with 2 bases between them. In DNA, the CDR3 is TGTGCCAGCAGTTCATACAATGAGCAGTTCTTC. It is translated as CASSSYNEQFF.